A selection of T cell receptor beta chains follows, all from one sample in a study of high-grade serous ovarian cancer treatment subgroups. The table came from immunoSEQ multiplex PCR; TCRdb's copy has only in-frame clones and leaves some out. The sample lists some 320 clones; around 82% were seen once. Sequencing was done on a sample of tumor tissue. These receptors came from a human donor with high-grade serous ovarian cancer. Both conserved end residues are part of each CDR3. The D gene is left open where the match is weak. Clone size is given for some rows only: seen once, a few or many times, or a class if the clone is expanded.

NA	TRBV19	TRBJ2-1	TRBD2	CASETSGAGNEQFF	TGTGCCAGTGAGACTAGCGGGGCCGGCAATGAGCAGTTCTTC
NA	TRBV7-8	TRBJ2-1	TRBD1	CASSFQGQYNEQFF	TGTGCCAGCAGCTTTCAGGGACAGTACAATGAGCAGTTCTTC
NA	TRBV7-2	TRBJ1-1	NA	CASSLQTAEAFF	TGTGCCAGCAGCTTACAGACTGCTGAAGCTTTCTTT
NA	TRBV7-2	TRBJ2-3	NA	CASSVQDTQYF	TGTGCCAGCAGCGTCCAAGATACGCAGTATTTT
NA	TRBV7-9	TRBJ2-5	NA	CASSLRDSQETQYF	TGTGCCAGCAGCTTGCGGGACTCCCAAGAGACCCAGTACTTC
NA	TRBV4-1	TRBJ2-7	TRBD2	CASSWTSGDYEQYF	TGCGCCAGCAGCTGGACTAGCGGGGACTACGAGCAGTACTTC
few	TRBV16	TRBJ1-6	NA	CASSQSGGSDHGAPLHF	TGTGCCAGCAGCCAATCGGGGGGTTCGGACCACGGGGCACCCCTCCACTTT
NA	TRBV12-5	TRBJ2-7	TRBD1	CASGLVRGQGSTYEQYF	TGTGCTAGTGGTTTGGTACGGGGACAGGGGTCGACCTACGAGCAGTACTTC
few	TRBV19	TRBJ1-5	NA	CASSISRERDNQPQHF	TGTGCCAGTAGTATAAGCAGGGAAAGAGACAATCAGCCCCAGCATTTT
NA	TRBV7-2	TRBJ2-7	TRBD2	CASSSLAGTYEQYF	TGTGCCAGCAGCTCCCTAGCGGGGACCTACGAGCAGTACTTC
NA	TRBV11-3	TRBJ2-3	NA	CASSQGDSGSDTQYF	TGTGCCAGCAGCCAAGGGGACAGCGGGTCAGATACGCAGTATTTT
NA	TRBV7-2	TRBJ2-5	NA	CASSSQETQYF	TGTGCCAGCAGCTCCCAAGAGACCCAGTACTTC